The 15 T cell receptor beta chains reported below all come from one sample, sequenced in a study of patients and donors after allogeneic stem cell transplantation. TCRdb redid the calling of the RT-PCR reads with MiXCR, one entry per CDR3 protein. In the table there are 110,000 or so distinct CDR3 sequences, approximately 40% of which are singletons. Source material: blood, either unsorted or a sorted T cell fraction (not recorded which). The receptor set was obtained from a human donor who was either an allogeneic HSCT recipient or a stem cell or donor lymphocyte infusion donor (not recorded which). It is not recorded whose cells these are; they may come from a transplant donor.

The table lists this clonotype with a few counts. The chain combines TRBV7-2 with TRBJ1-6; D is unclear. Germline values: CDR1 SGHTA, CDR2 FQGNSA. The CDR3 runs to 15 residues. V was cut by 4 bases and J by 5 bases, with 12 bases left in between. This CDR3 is CASSSREAHNSPLHF. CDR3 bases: TGTGCCAGCAGCTCTCGTGAGGCGCATAATTCACCCCTCCACTTT.

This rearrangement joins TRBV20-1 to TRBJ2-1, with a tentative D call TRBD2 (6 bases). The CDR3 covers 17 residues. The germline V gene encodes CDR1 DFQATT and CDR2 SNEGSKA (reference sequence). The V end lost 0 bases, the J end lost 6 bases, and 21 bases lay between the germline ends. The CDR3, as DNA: TGCAGTGCTAGAGATCCAAAGCGGGCTATTGGCGGCAATGAGCAGTTCTTC. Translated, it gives CSARDPKRAIGGNEQFF.

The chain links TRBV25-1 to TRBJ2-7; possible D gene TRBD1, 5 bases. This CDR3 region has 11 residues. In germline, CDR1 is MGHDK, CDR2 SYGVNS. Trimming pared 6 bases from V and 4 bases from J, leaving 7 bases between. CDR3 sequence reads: CASSRVYEQYF. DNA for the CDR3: TGTGCCAGCAGCAGGGTGTACGAGCAGTACTTC.

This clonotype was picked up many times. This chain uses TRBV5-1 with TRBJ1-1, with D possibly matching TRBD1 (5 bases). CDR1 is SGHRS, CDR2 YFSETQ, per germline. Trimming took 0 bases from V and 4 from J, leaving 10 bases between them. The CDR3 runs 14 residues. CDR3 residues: CASSLAGGGTEAFF. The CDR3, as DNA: TGCGCCAGCAGCTTGGCGGGGGGAGGCACTGAAGCTTTCTTT.

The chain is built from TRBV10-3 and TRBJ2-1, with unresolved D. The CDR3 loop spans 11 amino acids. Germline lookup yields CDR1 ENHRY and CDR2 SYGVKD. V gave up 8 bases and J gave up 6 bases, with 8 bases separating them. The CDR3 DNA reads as TGTGCCATCCGTAAGGGCAATGAGCAGTTCTTC. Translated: CAIRKGNEQFF.

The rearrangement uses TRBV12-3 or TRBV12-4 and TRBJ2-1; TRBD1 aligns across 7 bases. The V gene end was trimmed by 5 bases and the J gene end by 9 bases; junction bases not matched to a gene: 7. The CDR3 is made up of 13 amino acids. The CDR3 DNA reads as TGTGCCAGCAGTACTAACAGGGGCGGTGAGCAGTTCTTC. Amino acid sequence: CASSTNRGGEQFF.

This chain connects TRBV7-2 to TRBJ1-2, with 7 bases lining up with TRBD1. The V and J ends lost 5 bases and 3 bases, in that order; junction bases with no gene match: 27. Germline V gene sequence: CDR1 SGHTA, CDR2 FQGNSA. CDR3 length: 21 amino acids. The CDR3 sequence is CASSPPFGRDRRAEKDYGYTF. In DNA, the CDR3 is TGTGCCAGCAGCCCCCCCTTCGGCAGGGACAGACGCGCCGAGAAGGACTATGGCTACACCTTC.

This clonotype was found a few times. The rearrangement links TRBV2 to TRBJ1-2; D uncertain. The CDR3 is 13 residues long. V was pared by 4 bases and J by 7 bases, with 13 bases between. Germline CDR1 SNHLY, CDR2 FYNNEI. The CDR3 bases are TGTGCCAGCAGTGTTCGGAGGGAGAGTGGCTACACCTTC. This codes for CASSVRRESGYTF.

Written as DNA, the CDR3 is TGCAGTGCTAGAGATCGAGCTACAGCCAAAAACATTCAGTACTTC. Translating it yields CSARDRATAKNIQYF. The V gene is TRBV20-1, the J gene TRBJ2-4, with D unresolved. V was cut by 0 bases and J by 0 bases, with 9 bases left in between. CDR1 and CDR2 from the germline V gene are DFQATT and SNEGSKA (reference sequence). CDR3 length equals 15 residues.

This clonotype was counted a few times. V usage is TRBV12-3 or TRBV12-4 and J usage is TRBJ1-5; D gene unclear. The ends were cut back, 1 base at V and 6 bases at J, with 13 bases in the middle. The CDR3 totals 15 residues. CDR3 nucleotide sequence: TGTGCCAGCAGTTTAGAACCTGGGATTAGTCAGCCCCAGCATTTT. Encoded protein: CASSLEPGISQPQHF.

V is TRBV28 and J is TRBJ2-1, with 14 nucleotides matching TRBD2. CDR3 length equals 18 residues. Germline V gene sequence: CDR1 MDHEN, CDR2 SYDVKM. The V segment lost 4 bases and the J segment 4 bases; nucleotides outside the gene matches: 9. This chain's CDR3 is CASSWGTSGSPAYNEQFF. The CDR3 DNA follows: TGTGCCAGCAGTTGGGGGACTAGCGGGAGTCCCGCGTACAATGAGCAGTTCTTC.

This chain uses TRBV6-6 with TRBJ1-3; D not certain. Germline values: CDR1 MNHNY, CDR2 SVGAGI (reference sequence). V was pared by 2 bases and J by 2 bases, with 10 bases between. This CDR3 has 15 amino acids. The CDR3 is CASSYTERAGNTIYF. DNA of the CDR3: TGTGCCAGCAGTTACACAGAAAGGGCTGGAAACACCATATATTTT.

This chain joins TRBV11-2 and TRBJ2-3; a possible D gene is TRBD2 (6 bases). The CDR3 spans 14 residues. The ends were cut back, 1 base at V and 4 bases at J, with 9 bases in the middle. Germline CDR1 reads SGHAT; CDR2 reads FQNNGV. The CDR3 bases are TGTGCCAGCAGCTTAGCGCGGGGTGCAGATACGCAGTATTTT. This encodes CASSLARGADTQYF.

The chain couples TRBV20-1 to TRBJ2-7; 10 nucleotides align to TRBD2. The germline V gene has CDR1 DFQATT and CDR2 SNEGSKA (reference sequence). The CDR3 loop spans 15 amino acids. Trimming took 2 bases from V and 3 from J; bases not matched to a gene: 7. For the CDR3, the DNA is TGCAGTGCTAGATTTCTAGCGGGAGCGAACTACGAGCAGTACTTC. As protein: CSARFLAGANYEQYF.

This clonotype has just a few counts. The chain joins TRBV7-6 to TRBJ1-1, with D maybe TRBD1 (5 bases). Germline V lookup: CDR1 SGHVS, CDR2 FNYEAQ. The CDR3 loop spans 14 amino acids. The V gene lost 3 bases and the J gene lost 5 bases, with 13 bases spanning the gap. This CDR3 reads CASSFPLGGTEAFF. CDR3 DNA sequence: TGTGCCAGCAGCTTCCCCTTGGGGGGAACTGAAGCTTTCTTT.